The clone carrying this T cell receptor (beta chain) was recorded a few times. One base away lies a much larger clone, so this may be a sequencing read error. The CDR3 runs 15 residues. J gave up 2 bases and V 7 bases, and 7 bases lay outside the gene matches. Germline V lookup: CDR1 SGDLS, CDR2 YYNGEE. Researchers made TCR beta libraries by using iRepertoire HTBI primers and running Arm-PCR on CDR3 regions. Via MiXCR, TCRdb re-called the multiplex PCR reads, giving one row per CDR3 protein. The sample has 450,000 to 600,000 distinct CDR3 sequences, approximately 13% seen once. The data are from a study of regulatory T cells in long-lasting Graves disease. The time point is: newly diagnosed GD, antithyroid drugs for less than 3 months. The TCR library used RNA extracted from PBMCs. The guidelines of the American Thyroid Association were the basis for diagnosing Graves' disease. Xi'an, China, was home to the endocrinology department that provided patients.

This sample also belongs to another study, concerning T cells in Graves' hyperthyroidism and ophthalmopathy. That source notes: From stable hyperthyroidism, ophthalmopathy was separated by a 13 V-J model.

The clonotype comes from a man under 40 with Graves disease. This chain links TRBV9 with TRBJ2-1; 9 bases match TRBD2. The sample was peripheral blood mononuclear cells (PBMCs), taken at new diagnosis, from a patient treated with antithyroid drugs. The CDR3 loop is CASSPAGGTYNEQFF. Written as DNA, the CDR3 is TGTGCCAGCTCCCCAGCGGGGGGAACCTACAATGAGCAGTTCTTC.